These T cell receptor beta chains were read from a single sample in a study of shared clonotypes between healthy human individuals. Using immunoSEQ multiplex PCR, the repertoire was profiled, and TCRdb retains in-frame clones only, with some absent. The sample yields about 2.1 million clones, around 93% seen once. The sequenced sample was naive CD8+ T cells from PBMCs. Every receptor here comes from a man younger than 35 in good health. Some clones in this sample may be carry-over from other donors' samples. Both conserved end residues are part of each CDR3. The D gene is left open where the match is weak. Expanded clones get a size class; other rows say once, few or many, or leave the size out.

D	V	size	J	length	CDR3	DNA
.	TRBV11-2	.	TRBJ2-5	13	CASSFGTEWAQYF	TGTGCCAGCAGCTTTGGGACGGAATGGGCCCAGTACTTC
.	TRBV4-3	.	TRBJ2-2	17	CASSHSMQGMNTGELFF	TGCGCCAGCAGCCATAGCATGCAGGGGATGAACACCGGGGAGCTGTTTTTT
.	TRBV6-5	.	TRBJ2-3	14	CAITSPPSTDTQYF	TGTGCCATCACTTCCCCGCCTAGCACAGATACGCAGTATTTT
TRBD1	TRBV27	.	TRBJ2-7	14	CASSFRDRGKEQYF	TGTGCCAGCAGTTTCCGGGACAGGGGAAAGGAGCAGTACTTC
TRBD2	TRBV5-6	.	TRBJ2-5	16	CASSLSGWEGQETQYF	TGTGCCAGCAGTTTAAGCGGGTGGGAGGGTCAAGAGACCCAGTACTTC
TRBD1	TRBV7-8	.	TRBJ2-2	18	CASSLPRVGRGFSGELFF	TGTGCCAGCAGCTTACCCAGGGTGGGCAGGGGGTTTTCCGGGGAGCTGTTTTTT
TRBD1	TRBV14	.	TRBJ2-7	12	CASSAWDRPQYF	TGTGCCAGCAGCGCCTGGGACAGGCCCCAGTACTTC
.	TRBV2	.	TRBJ1-5	16	CASSRHPTGSVQPQHF	TGTGCCAGCAGTCGGCACCCAACAGGGTCAGTCCAGCCCCAGCATTTT
.	TRBV28	.	TRBJ2-1	13	CASSQLWGNEQFF	TGTGCCAGCAGTCAACTCTGGGGGAATGAGCAGTTCTTC
.	TRBV6-1	.	TRBJ2-7	14	CASSEELRGYEQYF	TGTGCCAGCAGTGAAGAGCTCAGGGGCTACGAGCAGTACTTC
.	TRBV7-9	.	TRBJ1-2	15	CASSLAASHLYGYTF	TGTGCCAGCAGCTTAGCGGCCTCCCACCTCTATGGCTACACCTTC
TRBD2	TRBV28	.	TRBJ2-1	18	CASSLSPGLAISYNEQFF	TGTGCCAGCAGTCTATCCCCGGGACTAGCGATCTCCTACAATGAGCAGTTCTTC
.	TRBV5-4	.	TRBJ2-3	13	CASSPREADTQYF	TGTGCCAGCAGCCCCAGGGAGGCAGATACGCAGTATTTT
.	TRBV19	.	TRBJ1-5	12	CASSPPGQPQHF	TGTGCCAGTAGTCCCCCGGGACAGCCCCAGCATTTT
.	TRBV9	.	TRBJ2-1	15	CASSVVGSRYNEQFF	TGTGCCAGCAGCGTGGTGGGGAGTAGGTACAATGAGCAGTTCTTC
.	TRBV11-2	.	TRBJ1-1	13	CASRLGGRAEAFF	TGTGCCAGCCGCCTCGGTGGGCGGGCTGAAGCTTTCTTT
.	TRBV5-1	.	TRBJ2-7	14	CASSLFPSTSEQYF	TGCGCCAGCAGCTTGTTTCCTTCCACTTCCGAGCAGTACTTC
.	TRBV7-6	.	TRBJ2-7	15	CASSPRTAGNYEQYF	TGTGCCAGCAGCCCCCGGACGGCAGGGAACTACGAGCAGTACTTC
TRBD2	TRBV4-1	.	TRBJ2-1	16	CASSQELREGYNEQFF	TGCGCCAGCAGCCAAGAGTTGCGGGAGGGCTACAATGAGCAGTTCTTC
TRBD1	TRBV16	.	TRBJ1-1	15	CASSPPGQGNTEAFF	TGTGCCAGCAGCCCACCAGGACAGGGGAACACTGAAGCTTTCTTT
.	TRBV29-1	.	TRBJ2-3	14	CSVEGLAMADTQYF	TGCAGCGTTGAAGGCCTAGCGATGGCAGATACGCAGTATTTT
TRBD2	TRBV7-9	once	TRBJ2-2	16	CASSSLSGRAPGELFF	TGTGCCAGCAGCTCCCTTAGCGGGAGGGCCCCCGGGGAGCTGTTTTTT